The following is a T cell receptor (beta chain) sequence with its context. Its antigen is as yet unknown. The length of the CDR3 is 15 residues. Deletions cut 1 base from V and 6 bases from J, with 15 bases between. Germline lookup yields CDR1 LNHNV and CDR2 YYDKDF (reference sequence). The sample is drawn from a study of T cell responses to AZD1222 COVID-19 vaccine. For the study at large: The study pooled second doses at about 4 or about 12 weeks.

This table comes from immunoSEQ multiplex PCR, and its TCRdb copy is limited to in-frame clones, with some not included. The sample contains some 150,000 clones, 80% to 95% of which appear only once. Study-wide findings and caveats: Spike-specific TCRs gained breadth and depth after people received two AZD1222 doses. Nearly half of the spike-specific TCRs reportedly recognize variant regions that carry no mutations. Donors, mostly white British, included more females; clonal diversity was possibly underestimated.

This chain links TRBV15 with TRBJ1-2; D unresolved. The material sequenced was peripheral blood, taken on day 0 of AZD1222 vaccination. The TCR originated in an adult in good health. The CDR3 reads CATSRGRSYNDGYTF. The CDR3 bases are TGTGCCACCAGCAGAGGACGAAGCTATAATGATGGCTACACCTTC.